This TCR beta chain appears in the sequencing data of a study of blood T cells in healthy people across ages. This clonotype was counted between two and nine times. As yet, its antigen is unknown. Being one base from a much bigger clone, this may be a read error. The study's findings and limits: Age brought a roughly linear fall in TCR beta diversity measured per million T cells.

The authors ran a second PCR of roughly 6 to 12 cycles using a sample-barcoded 5' primer and a J-beta primer mix. TCRdb reprocessed the 5' RACE reads with MiXCR, giving one entry per CDR3 protein. The table shows roughly 640,000 distinct CDR3 sequences, with about 30% occurring only once. Looked up from germline, CDR1 is SGDLS and CDR2 is YYNGEE. The CDR3 contains 17 residues. V is TRBV9 and J is TRBJ2-1, with 7 bases lining up with TRBD1. The DNA end is a closer match to TRBJ2-7, so the J assignment may be wrong. The receptor was derived from a woman of 80 years or more in good health. The sequencing input was blood. CDR3 DNA: TGTGCCAGCAGCTCCCGACAGGGTAGTGGCTCCTACAATGAGCAGTACTTC. Translated: CASSSRQGSGSYNEQYF.